The following is a T cell receptor (beta chain) sequence with its context. Its target is unknown. The sample originates from a study of Ad26.COV2.S vaccination and SARS-CoV-2 variants. The ends lost 11 bases at V and 1 base at J; junction bases unmatched: 9. Germline values: CDR1 MNHEY, CDR2 SVGAGI. The CDR3 extends over 15 amino acids. Here immunoSEQ multiplex PCR was the method, and the copy in TCRdb shows in-frame clones only, minus some. Of roughly 300,000 clones listed, approximately 90% are singletons. Treatment described: over 15 received Ad26.COV2.S at low or high dose, single or two shots; roughly five received placebo; per-sample allocation not given. Day 63 following the first vaccine or placebo injection was when the samples were taken. This person who donated was an adult of 18-55 years in Boston. Study-wide results and limits: From the TCR breadth and depth analyses, total T cell responses may have been underestimated. Similar non-spike TCR breadth was observed in recipients of vaccine and of placebo. CD8+ and CD4+ T cells specific for spike reportedly responded with substantial breadth after vaccination.

This specimen consisted of peripheral blood, obtained in a trial of Ad26.COV2.S vaccine versus placebo. The chain is built from TRBV6-5 and TRBJ2-3; 10 positions agree with TRBD2. The source of this sequence is a person aged 18-65 years who received the Ad26.COV2.S COVID-19 vaccine or a placebo. The CDR3 sequence: CAAKIGTSGTDTQYF. DNA of the CDR3: TGTGCCGCTAAAATCGGGACTAGCGGCACAGATACGCAGTATTTT.